Detailed here is one TCR beta chain. Its antigen is not yet known. Base qualities are not provided; no much larger clone lies one nucleotide away. Whole blood was collected in K2EDTA tubes by collaborating institutions according to the institutions' own protocols. Collaborator samples were shipped for TCRbeta analysis as frozen whole blood, isolated PBMCs, or DNA extracted from either sample type. The data are from a study of blood T cell repertoires in COVID-19 (TCRdb year 2020). For context, the study as a whole: Samples from collaborators originated in the United States, Italy and Spain and spanned both the acute and convalescent phases of COVID-19. The material from the prospective study consisted of cDNA or gDNA derived from T cells, B-cell-depleted T cells, or PBMCs. Deeply sampled blood TCRbeta repertoires from subjects exposed to, actively infected with, or recovered from COVID-19 were included in the dataset. The repertoires were released in a freely available public database intended as a resource for research on the immune response to SARS-CoV-2. The samples were drawn from the first 160 participants of the ongoing ImmuneRACE study and from some 1,300 subjects provided by 6 global collaborators. A de-identified subject ID, COVID-19 status, age in years and sex were almost always included in the sample metadata. HLA class I and class II types, where available, came from metadata supplied by the sample provider rather than from assay-based typing.

Per the germline V gene (reference sequence), SEHNR is the CDR1 and FQNEAQ is the CDR2. From cysteine to phenylalanine, the CDR3 is 14 amino acids long. Just CDR3 DNA is preserved here, 42 bases in frame from base 1. Ends trimmed: V by 3 bases, J by 4 bases; bases unmatched to a gene: 6. Results and caveats for the whole study, not just this receptor: The quantity of clinical and demographic metadata differed by source and by participant and was supplied without curation.

The immunoSEQ Assay, a bias-controlled multiplex PCR, was used to amplify TCRbeta CDR3 regions from genomic DNA. For the original study's pipeline: The number of nucleated cells in each sample was estimated from the amplification of reference gene primers within the assay. Sequence reads were collapsed and filtered to measure the absolute abundance of every unique TCRbeta CDR3 rearrangement. Productive Simpson clonality was computed per sample as the square root of Simpson's diversity index over productive rearrangements. TCRdb holds this immuneACCESS table with in-frame rearrangements only. Some clones are missing; in checked studies, unresolved V genes explain under half, and the rest has no known cause. That table furnishes V, J and clone size, whereas the DNA furnished D and trimming. This sample comprises around 94,000 clones, 75% to 85% of them detected only once. The ten largest clones capture around a fifth of the sample.

Sequencing was done on a sample of peripheral blood. The V gene is TRBV7-9 and the J gene is TRBJ2-7; TRBD1 fits 7 bases in the junction. The TCR was taken from a human donor in a cohort sampled during active COVID-19. The DNA reads TGTGCCAGCAGCTTCCCGGGACAGCCATACGAGCAGTACTTC. The encoded protein is CASSFPGQPYEQYF.